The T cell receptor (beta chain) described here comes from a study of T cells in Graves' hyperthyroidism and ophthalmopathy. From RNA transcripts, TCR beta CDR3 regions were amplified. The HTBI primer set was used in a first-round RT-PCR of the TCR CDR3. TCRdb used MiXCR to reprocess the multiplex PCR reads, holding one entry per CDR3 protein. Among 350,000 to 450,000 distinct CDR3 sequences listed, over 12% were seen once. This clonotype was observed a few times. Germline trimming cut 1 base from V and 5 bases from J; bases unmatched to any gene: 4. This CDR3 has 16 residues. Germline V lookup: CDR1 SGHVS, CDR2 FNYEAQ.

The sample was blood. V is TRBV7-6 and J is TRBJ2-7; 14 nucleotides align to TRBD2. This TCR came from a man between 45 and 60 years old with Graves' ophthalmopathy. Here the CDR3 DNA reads TGTGCCAGCAGCTTAGTGGGACTAGCGGGAGTCCACGAGCAGTACTTC. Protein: CASSLVGLAGVHEQYF.